This T cell receptor (beta chain) was sequenced in a study of shared clonotypes between healthy human individuals. Study conclusions and caveats: In having few donors, the study represented limited genetic and exposure-history diversity. Sharing across several donors was seen in 4% to 6.5% of naive CD4 clonotypes.

The deep-level immunoSEQ assay was used. Only in-frame clones appear in the TCRdb table, and some are missing; sequencing was by immunoSEQ multiplex PCR. The sample shows some 2 million clones, around 96% of them seen only once. The V end lost 5 bases, the J end lost 1 base, and 14 bases lay between the germline ends. This CDR3 has 15 amino acids. Germline loops: CDR1 MNHNY, CDR2 SVGAGI (reference sequence). Naive CD8 cells were CD45RO-negative, positively selected for CCR7, excluding terminally differentiated effector memory CD45RA+ cells. Among the donors, all were Caucasian adults who lived in Nashville, Tennessee. Comments on this clone: Its antigen is not identified.

The sequence derives from a man between 18 and 29 years old in good health. J is TRBJ1-1 and V is TRBV6-6; possible D gene TRBD1, 5 bases. Sequencing was done on a sample of naive CD8+ T cells sorted from blood. In DNA, the CDR3 is TGTGCCAGCAGTCTGAGGCGGGGGGAGAACACTGAAGCTTTCTTT. It is translated as CASSLRRGENTEAFF.